The entry below gives a single T cell receptor (beta chain) sequence along with its context. These data come from a study of blood T cell repertoires in COVID-19. On the study more broadly: T cells, B-cell-depleted T cells, or PBMCs supplied cDNA or gDNA.

Per the authors' pipeline: Scientists estimated how many nucleated cells there were by amplifying reference gene primers. Using immunoSEQ multiplex PCR, the repertoire was profiled, and TCRdb retains in-frame clones only, with some absent. The DNA was the basis for D and trimming; V, J and clone size are from that table. The table records around 58,000 clones, about nine tenths of them present only once. The germline CDR1 and CDR2 sequences are KGHDR and SFDVKD. The CDR3 spans 15 residues. With 3 bases clipped from V and 2 bases from J, the junction kept 0 bases outside the gene matches. The source material was peripheral blood. This sequence was found in an older woman with active or convalescent COVID-19. This sequence joins TRBV24-1 and TRBJ2-1; 10 bases match TRBD2. The CDR3 loop reads CATSDGTSAYNEQFF. The CDR3 DNA is TGTGCCACCAGTGATGGGACTAGCGCCTACAATGAGCAGTTCTTC.